The source of this T cell receptor (beta chain) is a study of blood T cell repertoires in COVID-19. Method: immunoSEQ multiplex PCR; TCRdb's copy keeps in-frame clones and lacks some. The table lists 250,000 to 350,000 clones, around 85% of them singletons. Trimming at V came to 5 bases and at J to 2 bases, leaving 1 base not matched to a gene. This CDR3 has 13 amino acids. CDR1 and CDR2 from the germline V gene are SGHAT and FQNNGV. Sequencing was carried out using PBMCs or T cells enriched from blood (not recorded which). This receptor was identified in a woman aged 30 to 39 who had recovered from COVID-19. The chain uses TRBV11-2 and TRBJ2-7, with 9 bases that match TRBD1. CDR3 coding DNA: TGTGCCAGCAGCCGGGACAGGGCCTACGAGCAGTACTTC. It translates to CASSRDRAYEQYF. The full variable domain, in which reference TRBV11-2 and TRBJ2-7 provide the parts outside the CDR3, is EAGVAQSPRYKIIEKRQSVAFWCNPISGHATLYWYQQILGQGPKLLIQFQNNGVVDDSQLPKDRFSAERLKGVDSTLKIQPAKLEDSAVYLCASSRDRAYEQYFGPGTRLTVT.